A single sample gave rise to the 28 T cell receptor beta chains below, sequenced in a study of T-cell reconstitution after alpha-beta-depleted transplantation in children. Researchers prepared the TCRbeta library using unique molecular identifiers, the study reports. Using its own MiXCR run on the PCR reads, TCRdb lists one record per CDR3 protein. The sample contains about 870,000 distinct CDR3 sequences, roughly 16% of which appear only once. The material was PBMCs, mostly from graft donor cells, obtained 360 days after TCRalphabeta/CD19-depleted stem cell transplant. The receptors here all came from a male patient younger than 18 who had a stem cell transplant for acute lymphoblastic leukemia, so the T cells may come from the graft donor.

V and J are TRBV12-5 and TRBJ1-5; no clear D gene. V was shortened by 6 bases and J by 4 bases, with 13 bases between the two germline ends. The CDR3 is 14 amino acids. The V gene's germline CDR1 is LGHNT and CDR2 FRNRAP. CDR3 loop: CASGRLDFNQPQHF. For the CDR3, the DNA is TGTGCTAGTGGCCGTTTGGACTTTAATCAGCCCCAGCATTTT. The full variable domain, with the rest looked up from reference TRBV12-5 and TRBJ1-5, is DARVTQTPRHKVTEMGQEVTMRCQPILGHNTVFWYRQTMMQGLELLAYFRNRAPLDDSGMPKDRFSAEMPDATLATLKIQPSEPRDSAVYFCASGRLDFNQPQHFGDGTRLSIL.

The chain has TRBV7-9 and TRBJ2-1; 9 bases agree with TRBD2. The length of the CDR3 is 15 residues. After removal of 10 bases from V and 0 bases from J, the junction contained 7 bases not matched to a gene. CDR1 and CDR2 (germline): SEHNR, FQNEAQ (reference sequence). This CDR3 reads CAILAGAFSYNEQFF. Here the CDR3 DNA reads TGTGCCATATTAGCGGGAGCGTTCTCCTACAATGAGCAGTTCTTC.

This clonotype was counted between two and nine times. The chain couples TRBV6-1 to TRBJ2-2, with 7 positions matching TRBD2. V lost 6 bases to trimming and J lost 3 bases; unmatched junction nucleotides: 10. The CDR3 length is 16 residues. Germline values: CDR1 MNHNS, CDR2 SASEGT. CDR3 bases: TGTGCCAGCAGCCGCCGAGCGGGACGATACACCGGGGAGCTGTTTTTT. This encodes CASSRRAGRYTGELFF.

This clonotype was seen a few times. This chain connects TRBV6-5 to TRBJ2-3; 9 nucleotides agree with TRBD1. Losses at the gene ends were 5 bases for V and 0 bases for J; bases not matched to a gene: 9. Per the germline V gene, CDR1 is MNHEY and CDR2 is SVGAGI. CDR3 length: 17 residues. CDR3 region: CASSLDRGRLSTDTQYF. DNA for the CDR3: TGTGCCAGCAGTCTGGACAGGGGCCGACTTAGCACAGATACGCAGTATTTT.

CDR3: CASSSFGVGSTLTQYF. In DNA form, the CDR3 reads TGTGCCAGCAGCTCGTTTGGGGTCGGCAGTACTCTGACCCAGTACTTC. The chain employs TRBV7-9 and TRBJ2-5, with unresolved D. Germline CDR1 is SEHNR and CDR2 is FQNEAQ (reference sequence). Trimming took off 4 bases at V and 7 bases at J, with 22 bases between the two ends. The CDR3 length is 16 residues.

This clonotype turned up a few times. The chain joins TRBV7-9 to TRBJ2-7; D perhaps matches TRBD1 (5 bases). V shed 5 bases and J shed 3 bases, with 20 bases lying between them. The CDR3 contains 16 residues. Germline-derived CDR1 and CDR2 are SEHNR and FQNEAQ (reference sequence). CDR3 DNA: TGTGCCAGCAGCCCCTACAAGGGGTCGGATTTCTACGAGCAGTACTTC. It is translated as CASSPYKGSDFYEQYF.

This clonotype was seen a handful of times. This chain links TRBV4-1 with TRBJ1-4, with 7 bases identical to TRBD1. The CDR3 is 15 amino acids. The V gene end was trimmed by 10 bases and the J gene end by 8 bases; junction bases not matched to a gene: 16. Germline lookup yields CDR1 MGHRA and CDR2 YSYEKL. The CDR3, as DNA: TGCGCCACAGGGGGGGAGACAATCAGAAGGGAAAAACTGTTTTTT. It encodes CATGGETIRREKLFF.

In this sample, this clonotype turned up a few times. The chain combines TRBV15 with TRBJ2-7; D unresolved. Germline CDR1 is LNHNV and CDR2 is YYDKDF (reference sequence). Trimming removed 0 bases from V and 5 bases from J, with 11 bases in between. The CDR3 is 14 amino acids. CDR3 sequence: CATSRESRRDEQYF. Written as DNA, the CDR3 is TGTGCCACCAGCAGAGAATCCCGGAGAGACGAGCAGTACTTC.

This clonotype was picked up many times. The chain uses TRBV29-1 and TRBJ2-1; D is possibly TRBD1 (5 bases). The germline V and J ends were trimmed by 5 bases and 0 bases, with 11 bases remaining between them. This CDR3 is built from 14 residues. Germline V gene sequence: CDR1 SQVTM, CDR2 ANQGSEA. This chain's CDR3 is CSVSGADSYNEQFF. The CDR3 nucleotides are TGCAGCGTTTCTGGGGCGGACTCCTACAATGAGCAGTTCTTC.

The J gene is TRBJ2-7, the V gene TRBV11-2, with D perhaps matching TRBD1 or TRBD2 (6 bases each). Trimming cost V 4 bases and J 7 bases, with 14 bases left between them. The CDR3 contains 13 residues. CDR1 is SGHAT, CDR2 FQNNGV, per germline. CDR3 residues: CASSSLGGMEQYF. The CDR3 DNA reads TGTGCCAGCAGCTCCCTGGGGGGCATGGAGCAGTACTTC.

This clonotype was detected a few times. The V call is TRBV20-1, the J call TRBJ2-7; unclear D gene. Trimming took 5 bases from V and 4 from J, leaving 15 bases between them. The CDR3 spans 13 residues. Germline CDR1 and CDR2: DFQATT and SNEGSKA (reference sequence). Here the CDR3 DNA reads TGCAGTGCTCGACCTGTTAGGGATTACGAGCAGTACTTC. Its translation: CSARPVRDYEQYF.

The chain links TRBV3-1 to TRBJ1-2, with unresolved D. Germline-derived CDR1 and CDR2 are LGHDT and YNNKEL (reference sequence). V dropped 0 bases and J dropped 5 bases, with 10 bases sitting between them. The CDR3 totals 14 residues. DNA of the CDR3: TGTGCCAGCAGCCAAGATCCGTGGGGTTATGGCTACACCTTC. It is translated as CASSQDPWGYGYTF.

This clonotype was counted many times. The gene calls are TRBV4-1 and TRBJ2-7; TRBD2 is a possible D gene (6 bases). The germline gives CDR1 MGHRA, CDR2 YSYEKL. Trimming left V 2 bases short and J 5 bases short, with 19 bases between. The CDR3 length is 16 residues. Here the CDR3 reads CASSQSPGGKVDEQYF. DNA of the CDR3: TGCGCCAGCAGCCAAAGCCCTGGCGGGAAGGTCGACGAGCAGTACTTC.

There are a few counts of this clonotype. The gene calls are TRBV4-1 and TRBJ1-3; the match to TRBD1 covers 9 bases. This CDR3 has 13 residues. CDR1 and CDR2 from the germline V gene are MGHRA and YSYEKL. With V trimmed by 6 bases and J by 6 bases, 3 bases remained unmatched. The DNA of the CDR3 is TGCGCCAGCAGTCGACAGGGGGTAAACACCATATATTTT. Translating gives CASSRQGVNTIYF.

The rearrangement joins TRBV18 to TRBJ2-3, with 8 bases fitting TRBD1. Germline V gene data show CDR1 as KGHSH and CDR2 as LQKENI. V was pared by 3 bases and J by 5 bases, with 13 bases of the junction left unmatched. This CDR3 region has 17 residues. The CDR3 here is CASSPNGAQGARDTQYF. The CDR3 DNA follows: TGTGCCAGCTCACCCAATGGGGCTCAGGGGGCGCGAGATACGCAGTATTTT.

This clonotype has ten or more counts. V gene TRBV20-1 combines with J gene TRBJ2-4, with 8 bases matching TRBD1. CDR3 length: 15 residues. V trimming: 5 bases; J trimming: 3 bases; junction bases outside the gene matches: 9. In germline, CDR1 is DFQATT, CDR2 SNEGSKA (reference sequence). The CDR3 DNA sequence: TGCAGTGCTGCGGACAGGGAGCGGGTCAAAAACATTCAGTACTTC. This gives the protein CSAADRERVKNIQYF.

This chain uses TRBV20-1 with TRBJ2-1; 7 bases align to TRBD2. The CDR3 consists of 16 residues. The V gene end was trimmed by 1 base and the J gene end by 0 bases; junction bases not matched to a gene: 6. The germline V gene encodes CDR1 DFQATT and CDR2 SNEGSKA (reference sequence). The CDR3 sequence is CSARVERGSSYNEQFF. CDR3 sequence (DNA): TGCAGTGCTAGAGTTGAGCGGGGAAGCTCCTACAATGAGCAGTTCTTC.

The chain links TRBV29-1 to TRBJ2-7; 10 nucleotides align to TRBD1. This CDR3 is 15 amino acids long. With V trimmed by 7 bases and J by 3 bases, 12 bases remained unmatched. CDR1 is SQVTM and CDR2 is ANQGSEA in the germline V gene. The CDR3 DNA sequence: TGCAGCGCTACGACAGGGGGCGCCACGGACTACGAGCAGTACTTC. Encoded protein: CSATTGGATDYEQYF.

This sequence joins TRBV6-1 and TRBJ2-3; D possibly uses TRBD1 or TRBD2 (6 bases each). The germline CDR1 and CDR2 sequences are MNHNS and SASEGT. The CDR3 covers 14 residues. Trimming cost V 7 bases and J 3 bases, with 14 bases left between them. CDR3 in DNA: TGTGCCAGCACCCGGGGGCAGGGTACAGATACGCAGTATTTT. Encoded protein: CASTRGQGTDTQYF.

This chain uses TRBV10-3 with TRBJ2-7, with a possible D match to TRBD1 (6 bases). CDR1 is ENHRY and CDR2 is SYGVKD in the germline V gene. CDR3 length: 16 amino acids. V gave up 6 bases and J gave up 0 bases, with 18 bases separating them. CDR3 DNA: TGTGCCATCAGCGCACAGGGAAGTACCCCCTCCTACGAGCAGTACTTC. The encoded protein is CAISAQGSTPSYEQYF.

This clonotype occurred a few times. The chain combines TRBV4-1 with TRBJ1-1; D not certain. The germline CDR1 and CDR2 sequences are MGHRA and YSYEKL. Trimming cost V 0 bases and J 10 bases, with 9 bases left between them. This CDR3 has 12 residues. The CDR3 sequence is CASSQDYEGAFF. CDR3 DNA: TGCGCCAGCAGCCAAGACTACGAGGGAGCTTTCTTT.

This clonotype was seen a few times. This chain uses TRBV25-1 with TRBJ2-7; tentatively, D is TRBD1 (6 bases). The CDR3 loop spans 20 amino acids. Germline-derived CDR1 and CDR2 are MGHDK and SYGVNS. The germline V and J ends were trimmed by 5 bases and 5 bases, with 34 bases remaining between them. The CDR3 coding sequence is TGTGCCAGCAGTTCATGGCCGGAACGAACCGGGACAATACCACCCCACGAGCAGTACTTC. Translating gives CASSSWPERTGTIPPHEQYF.

To note about this clonotype: A read error may explain this, as a much larger clone is one base away. This chain joins TRBV11-1 and TRBJ2-5; D remains ambiguous. With 2 bases removed from V and 1 base from J, the gap between germline ends came to 5 bases. CDR3 size: 13 residues. Germline V gene data show CDR1 as SGHAT and CDR2 as FQDESV (reference sequence). In nucleotides, the CDR3 is TGTGCCAGCAGCTTATGGCCCCAAGAGACCCAGTACTTC. It yields the protein CASSLWPQETQYF.

This rearrangement joins TRBV7-8 to TRBJ2-2; TRBD2 agrees at 9 bases. Germline V CDR1 and CDR2: SGHVS, FQNEAQ. With 5 bases clipped from V and 9 bases from J, the junction kept 4 bases outside the gene matches. The CDR3 is 13 amino acids. The CDR3 protein is CASSRGLAWELFF. The CDR3 nucleotides are TGTGCCAGCAGCCGGGGACTAGCCTGGGAGCTGTTTTTT.

This chain uses TRBV3-1 with TRBJ2-4; D may be TRBD1 or TRBD2 (5 bases each). Germline V gene lookup returns CDR1 LGHDT and CDR2 YNNKEL (reference sequence). The ends were cut back, 1 base at V and 8 bases at J, with 15 bases in the middle. The CDR3 runs to 15 residues. The CDR3 region has the DNA TGTGCCAGCAGCCAAGGGGGGATTTCCCGGGACATTCAGTACTTC. Translated, it gives CASSQGGISRDIQYF.

This clonotype was observed a few times. The chain combines TRBV3-1 with TRBJ1-4; D uncertain. Germline loops: CDR1 LGHDT, CDR2 YNNKEL (reference sequence). The CDR3 has 11 amino acids. V lost 2 bases and J lost 8, with 3 bases in between. CDR3: CASSQFEKLFF. The CDR3 DNA reads TGTGCCAGCAGCCAATTCGAAAAACTGTTTTTT.

The chain couples TRBV2 to TRBJ2-2; D is ambiguous. Per germline, CDR1 SNHLY and CDR2 FYNNEI. The CDR3 sequence is 17 residues long. V was pared by 3 bases and J by 2 bases, with 16 bases between. The CDR3 DNA reads TGTGCCAGCAGTGAGACGGACCAACGGTATAACACCGGGGAGCTGTTTTTT. It codes for CASSETDQRYNTGELFF.

CDR3 region: CASSQDLGSRDEQFF. DNA of the CDR3: TGCGCCAGCAGCCAAGATCTCGGGAGTAGGGATGAGCAGTTCTTC. The rearrangement joins TRBV4-1 to TRBJ2-1, with D possibly matching TRBD2 (6 bases). The germline V gene has CDR1 MGHRA and CDR2 YSYEKL. CDR3 length: 15 amino acids. The V end was cut by 0 bases, the J end by 8 bases, with 14 bases between.